A selection of T cell receptor beta chains follows, all from one sample in a study of blood T cell repertoires in COVID-19. The table came from immunoSEQ multiplex PCR; TCRdb's copy has only in-frame clones and leaves some out. The sample consists of roughly 310,000 clones, about 88% of them appearing once. Sequencing used PBMCs or T cells enriched from blood (not recorded which). The receptors were gathered from a man between 60 and 75 years old who had recovered from COVID-19. CDR3s include the opening cysteine and the closing phenylalanine or tryptophan. Fields, in order: CDR3 length, clone size, J gene, V gene, D gene, CDR3 protein, CDR3 DNA. The D gene is left open where the match is weak. Expanded clones get a size class; other rows say once, few or many, or leave the size out.

15,.,TRBJ2-1,TRBV5-1,.,CASSLSGGSYNEQFF,TGCGCCAGCAGCCTGTCTGGGGGGTCCTACAATGAGCAGTTCTTC
15,.,TRBJ1-4,TRBV27,.,CASSSQGYTNEKLFF,TGTGCCAGCAGTTCCCAGGGTTATACTAATGAAAAACTGTTTTTT
11,.,TRBJ2-3,TRBV7-2,.,CASSFQDTQYF,TGTGCCAGCAGCTTCCAGGATACGCAGTATTTT
14,.,TRBJ2-2,TRBV9,TRBD1,CASSFRGLAGELFF,TGTGCCAGCAGCTTCAGGGGGCTGGCCGGGGAGCTGTTTTTT
14,.,TRBJ2-7,TRBV7-3,.,CASSLHSSSYEQYF,TGTGCCAGCAGCTTACACAGTTCCTCCTACGAGCAGTACTTC
15,.,TRBJ1-2,TRBV7-2,TRBD1,CASSTRTGGYRGYTF,TGTGCCAGCAGCACAAGGACAGGGGGATACCGTGGCTACACCTTC
14,.,TRBJ1-2,TRBV3-1/TRBV3-2,TRBD1,CASSRWTGTYGYTF,TGTGCCAGCAGCCGATGGACAGGGACCTATGGCTACACCTTC
17,.,TRBJ2-5,TRBV7-9,TRBD2,CASSLGRVAANEETQYF,TGTGCCAGCAGCCTCGGGAGGGTAGCGGCGAACGAAGAGACCCAGTACTTC
13,once,TRBJ2-5,TRBV18,.,CASSGGPQETQYF,TGTGCCAGCTCGGGGGGACCACAAGAGACCCAGTACTTC
19,.,TRBJ2-2,TRBV7-2,TRBD2,CASSLRRLAGGFRAGELFF,TGTGCCAGCAGCTTGCGACGCCTCGCGGGGGGGTTCAGGGCCGGGGAGCTGTTTTTT
14,.,TRBJ1-1,TRBV3-1/TRBV3-2,.,CASSPVGGGTEAFF,TGTGCCAGCAGCCCCGTTGGGGGGGGCACTGAAGCTTTCTTT
13,.,TRBJ2-7,TRBV27,.,CASSSTGAYEQYF,TGTGCCAGCAGCTCAACAGGAGCCTACGAGCAGTACTTC
16,.,TRBJ1-1,TRBV4-1,.,CASSQDLRSSNTEAFF,TGCGCCAGCAGCCAAGATCTCAGATCCTCGAACACTGAAGCTTTCTTT
13,.,TRBJ2-4,TRBV4-2,.,CASSQPGGDIQYF,TGTGCCAGCAGCCAACCCGGAGGGGACATTCAGTACTTC
15,.,TRBJ2-1,TRBV7-9,TRBD1,CASSLFRDRDNEQFF,TGTGCCAGCAGCCTCTTCCGGGACAGAGACAATGAGCAGTTCTTC
15,.,TRBJ2-1,TRBV21-1,.,CASSKGQGGYNEQFF,TGTGCCAGCAGCAAAGGACAGGGAGGCTACAATGAGCAGTTCTTC
15,.,TRBJ1-2,TRBV11-2,.,CASSLAVATGNGYTF,TGTGCCAGCAGCTTAGCGGTAGCAACAGGGAATGGCTACACCTTC
15,.,TRBJ1-1,TRBV7-9,.,CASSLARGWITEAFF,TGTGCCAGCAGCTTAGCGCGCGGGTGGATCACTGAAGCTTTCTTT
13,.,TRBJ2-1,TRBV30,TRBD2,CAISGGPYNEQFF,TGTGCCATTAGCGGGGGCCCCTACAATGAGCAGTTCTTC
14,.,TRBJ2-7,TRBV2,.,CASSKNSMVGEQYF,TGTGCCAGCAGTAAGAACTCCATGGTTGGCGAGCAGTACTTC
13,.,TRBJ2-1,TRBV10-3,TRBD1,CAISGGGGNEQFF,TGTGCCATCAGTGGAGGGGGCGGCAATGAGCAGTTCTTC
14,.,TRBJ2-5,TRBV4-3,.,CASSQGVLEETQYF,TGCGCCAGCAGCCAAGGAGTGTTAGAAGAGACCCAGTACTTC
14,.,TRBJ2-7,TRBV4-1,.,CASSQGTLSYEQYF,TGCGCCAGCAGCCAAGGGACACTTTCCTACGAGCAGTACTTC
17,.,TRBJ2-2,TRBV11-3,.,CASSSGGFRGDTGELFF,TGTGCCAGCAGCTCAGGGGGGTTTCGGGGCGACACCGGGGAGCTGTTTTTT
17,.,TRBJ2-7,TRBV7-3,TRBD1,CASSFTRGLRQGGEQYF,TGTGCCAGCAGCTTTACCCGGGGTTTAAGACAGGGGGGCGAGCAGTACTTC
18,.,TRBJ1-4,TRBV27,TRBD1,CASSPPRDRGLINEKLFF,TGTGCCAGCAGTCCACCCCGGGACAGGGGACTGATTAATGAAAAACTGTTTTTT
14,.,TRBJ1-2,TRBV2,.,CASSDLQGRGGYTF,TGTGCCAGCAGTGATTTACAGGGCAGGGGTGGCTACACCTTC
10,.,TRBJ1-2,TRBV6-1,.,CASSENSYTF,TGTGCCAGCAGTGAAAATAGCTACACCTTC
16,once,TRBJ1-1,TRBV19,TRBD1,CASSPHRDRAGWEAFF,TGTGCCAGTAGCCCTCACCGGGACAGGGCAGGTTGGGAAGCTTTCTTT
14,few,TRBJ2-7,TRBV2,TRBD2,CASSPSGTGYEQYF,TGTGCCAGCAGTCCTAGCGGGACTGGGTACGAGCAGTACTTC
15,.,TRBJ1-5,TRBV5-6,TRBD1,CASSLYGDRGQPQHF,TGTGCCAGCAGCTTATATGGGGACAGAGGTCAGCCCCAGCATTTT
15,.,TRBJ1-2,TRBV3-1/TRBV3-2,.,CASSQDGGATQGYTF,TGTGCCAGCAGCCAAGACGGGGGGGCAACGCAGGGCTACACCTTC
16,.,TRBJ1-1,TRBV4-3,TRBD1,CASRTRGGRLNTEAFF,TGCGCCAGCAGAACCCGAGGGGGCAGATTGAACACTGAAGCTTTCTTT
15,.,TRBJ1-2,TRBV18,TRBD1,CASSPGSTGADGYTF,TGTGCCAGCTCACCAGGCTCGACAGGGGCGGATGGCTACACCTTC
14,.,TRBJ2-6,TRBV19,TRBD1,CASSDRAGANVLTF,TGTGCCAGTAGTGACAGGGCTGGGGCCAACGTCCTGACTTTC
13,.,TRBJ2-7,TRBV14,TRBD1,CASSRDRGGEQYF,TGTGCCAGCAGCCGGGACAGAGGGGGCGAGCAGTACTTC
18,few,TRBJ2-2,TRBV9,.,CASSVALRGLVYTGELFF,TGTGCCAGCAGCGTAGCTTTAAGGGGATTGGTCTACACCGGGGAGCTGTTTTTT
15,.,TRBJ2-5,TRBV7-6,.,CASSSGPTTGETQYF,TGTGCCAGCAGCTCCGGGCCCACGACGGGGGAGACCCAGTACTTC
16,.,TRBJ1-6,TRBV7-9,.,CASSLVGGSYNSPLHF,TGTGCCAGCAGCTTAGTCGGGGGCTCCTATAATTCACCCCTCCACTTT
18,.,TRBJ2-5,TRBV18,TRBD2,CASSPLAGTSGSWETQYF,TGTGCCAGCTCACCACTGGCAGGGACTAGCGGGAGTTGGGAGACCCAGTACTTC
18,.,TRBJ1-5,TRBV19,.,CASRMRWGGDDSNQPQHF,TGTGCCAGTAGAATGAGGTGGGGGGGCGATGATAGCAATCAGCCCCAGCATTTT
15,.,TRBJ1-2,TRBV6-2/TRBV6-3,.,CASSPTATVRSGYTF,TGTGCCAGCAGCCCTACTGCCACCGTCCGAAGTGGCTACACCTTC
17,.,TRBJ1-2,TRBV19,TRBD1,CASIPQERQGFIRGYTF,TGTGCCAGTATCCCGCAAGAGCGACAGGGTTTTATTAGGGGCTACACCTTC
14,.,TRBJ1-1,TRBV4-2,.,CASSRRTDGTEAFF,TGTGCCAGCAGCCGTAGGACAGATGGAACTGAAGCTTTCTTT
16,.,TRBJ1-5,TRBV19,.,CASTGMGSPGNQPQHF,TGTGCCAGTACTGGAATGGGGAGCCCTGGCAATCAGCCCCAGCATTTT
13,.,TRBJ1-2,TRBV24-1,.,CATSDFGGGGYTF,TGTGCCACCAGTGATTTTGGGGGAGGCGGCTACACCTTC